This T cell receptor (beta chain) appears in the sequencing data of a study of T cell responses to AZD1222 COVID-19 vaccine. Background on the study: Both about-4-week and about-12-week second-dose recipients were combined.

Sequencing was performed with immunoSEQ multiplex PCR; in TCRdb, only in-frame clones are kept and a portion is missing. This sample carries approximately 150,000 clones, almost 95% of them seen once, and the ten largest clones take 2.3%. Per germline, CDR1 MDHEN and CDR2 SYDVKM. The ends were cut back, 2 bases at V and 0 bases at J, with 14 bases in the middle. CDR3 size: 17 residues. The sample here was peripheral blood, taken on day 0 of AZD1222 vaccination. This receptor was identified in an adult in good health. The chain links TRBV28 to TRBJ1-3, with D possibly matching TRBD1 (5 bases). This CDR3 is CASSLVPPGSSGNTIYF. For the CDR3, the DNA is TGTGCCAGCAGTTTAGTTCCCCCAGGGAGCTCTGGAAACACCATATATTTT.